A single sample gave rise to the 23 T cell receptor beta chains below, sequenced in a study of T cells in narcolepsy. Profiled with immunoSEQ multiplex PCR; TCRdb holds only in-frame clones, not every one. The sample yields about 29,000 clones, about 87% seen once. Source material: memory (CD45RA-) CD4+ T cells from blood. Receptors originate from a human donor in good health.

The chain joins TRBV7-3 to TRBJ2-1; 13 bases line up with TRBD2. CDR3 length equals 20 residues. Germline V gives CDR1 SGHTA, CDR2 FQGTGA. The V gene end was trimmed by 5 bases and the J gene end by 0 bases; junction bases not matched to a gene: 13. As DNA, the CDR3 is TGTGCCAGCAGCGTCCGCCCACTAGCGGGAGGGGTAAGCTCCTACAATGAGCAGTTCTTC. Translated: CASSVRPLAGGVSSYNEQFF.

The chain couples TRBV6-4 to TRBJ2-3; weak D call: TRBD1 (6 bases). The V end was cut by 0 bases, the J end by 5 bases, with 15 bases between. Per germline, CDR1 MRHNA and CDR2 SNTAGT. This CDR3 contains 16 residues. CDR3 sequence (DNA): TGTGCCAGCAGTGACTCGACACAGGGTTCGATAGATACGCAGTATTTT. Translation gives CASSDSTQGSIDTQYF.

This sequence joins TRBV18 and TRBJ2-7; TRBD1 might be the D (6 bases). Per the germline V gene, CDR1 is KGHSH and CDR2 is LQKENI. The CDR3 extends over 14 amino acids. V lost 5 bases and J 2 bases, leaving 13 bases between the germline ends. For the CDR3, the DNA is TGTGCCAGCTCAAGGACAGAGTCAGCCTACGAGCAGTACTTC. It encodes CASSRTESAYEQYF.

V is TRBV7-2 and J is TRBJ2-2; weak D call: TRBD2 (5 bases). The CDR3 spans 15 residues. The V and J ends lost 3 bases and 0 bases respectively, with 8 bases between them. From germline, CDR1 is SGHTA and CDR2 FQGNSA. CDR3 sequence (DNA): TGTGCCAGCAGCTTTCAGCGGACGAACACCGGGGAGCTGTTTTTT. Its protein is CASSFQRTNTGELFF.

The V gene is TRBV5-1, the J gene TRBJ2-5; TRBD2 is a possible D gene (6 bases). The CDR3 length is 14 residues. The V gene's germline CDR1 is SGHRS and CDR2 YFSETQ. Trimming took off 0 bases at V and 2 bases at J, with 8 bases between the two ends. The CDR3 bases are TGCGCCAGCAGCTTGGGGACTATACAAGAGACCCAGTACTTC. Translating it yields CASSLGTIQETQYF.

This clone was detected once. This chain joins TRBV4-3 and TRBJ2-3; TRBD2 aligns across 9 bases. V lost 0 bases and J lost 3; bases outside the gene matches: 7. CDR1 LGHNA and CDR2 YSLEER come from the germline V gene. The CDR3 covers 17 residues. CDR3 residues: CASSQDRAGGLTDTQYF. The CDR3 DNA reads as TGCGCCAGCAGCCAAGACCGAGCGGGAGGATTAACAGATACGCAGTATTTT.

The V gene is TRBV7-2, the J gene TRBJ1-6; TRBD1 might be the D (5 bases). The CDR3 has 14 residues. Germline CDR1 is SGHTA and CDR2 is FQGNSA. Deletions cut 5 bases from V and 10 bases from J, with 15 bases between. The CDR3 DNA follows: TGTGCCAGCAGCCCGGGGGATTACAAATCACCCCTCCACTTT. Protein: CASSPGDYKSPLHF.

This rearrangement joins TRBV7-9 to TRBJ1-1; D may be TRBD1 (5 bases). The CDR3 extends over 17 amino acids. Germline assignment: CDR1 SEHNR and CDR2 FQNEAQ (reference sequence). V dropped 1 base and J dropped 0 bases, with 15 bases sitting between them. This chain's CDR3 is CASSLVAGRIMNTEAFF. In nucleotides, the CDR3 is TGTGCCAGCAGCTTAGTGGCGGGGCGGATTATGAACACTGAAGCTTTCTTT.

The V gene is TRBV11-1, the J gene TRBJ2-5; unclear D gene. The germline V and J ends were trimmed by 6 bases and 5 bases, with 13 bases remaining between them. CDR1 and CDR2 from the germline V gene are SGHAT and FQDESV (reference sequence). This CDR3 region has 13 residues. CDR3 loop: CASSPSPPETQYF. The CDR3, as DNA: TGTGCCAGCAGTCCGTCGCCCCCGGAGACCCAGTACTTC.

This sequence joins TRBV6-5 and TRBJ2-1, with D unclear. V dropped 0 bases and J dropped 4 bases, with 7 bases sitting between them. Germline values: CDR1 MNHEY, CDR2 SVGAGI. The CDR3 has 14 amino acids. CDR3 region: CASSYSRVYNEQFF. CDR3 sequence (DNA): TGTGCCAGCAGTTACTCCCGGGTTTACAATGAGCAGTTCTTC.

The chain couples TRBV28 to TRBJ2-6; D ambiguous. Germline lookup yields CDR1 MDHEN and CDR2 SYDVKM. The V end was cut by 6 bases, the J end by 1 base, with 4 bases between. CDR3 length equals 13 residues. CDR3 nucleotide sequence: TGTGCCAGCAGGGGGTCTGGGGCCAACGTCCTGACTTTC. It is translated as CASRGSGANVLTF.

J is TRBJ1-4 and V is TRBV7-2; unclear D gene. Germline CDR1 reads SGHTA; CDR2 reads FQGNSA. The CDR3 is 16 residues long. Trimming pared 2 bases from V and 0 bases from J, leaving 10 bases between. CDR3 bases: TGTGCCAGCAGCTTAAGCGCAGCAACAACTAATGAAAAACTGTTTTTT. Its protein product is CASSLSAATTNEKLFF.

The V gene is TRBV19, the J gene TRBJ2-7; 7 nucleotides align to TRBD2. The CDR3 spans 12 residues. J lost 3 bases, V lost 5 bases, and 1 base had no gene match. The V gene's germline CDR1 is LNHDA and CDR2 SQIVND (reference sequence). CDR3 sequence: CASSSGGYEQYF. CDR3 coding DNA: TGTGCCAGTAGTTCGGGGGGCTACGAGCAGTACTTC.

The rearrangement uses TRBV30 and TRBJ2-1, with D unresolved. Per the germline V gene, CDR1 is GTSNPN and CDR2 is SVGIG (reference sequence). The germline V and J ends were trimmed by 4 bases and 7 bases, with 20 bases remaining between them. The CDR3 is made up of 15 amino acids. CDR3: CAWTRFLRMGNEQFF. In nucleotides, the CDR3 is TGTGCCTGGACTAGGTTCCTCCGAATGGGTAATGAGCAGTTCTTC.

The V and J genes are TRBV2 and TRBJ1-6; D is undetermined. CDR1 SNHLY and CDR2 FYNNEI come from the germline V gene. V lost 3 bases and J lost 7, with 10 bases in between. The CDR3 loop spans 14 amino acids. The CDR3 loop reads CASSDGVGNSPLHF. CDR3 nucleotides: TGTGCCAGCAGTGATGGGGTCGGAAATTCACCCCTCCACTTT.

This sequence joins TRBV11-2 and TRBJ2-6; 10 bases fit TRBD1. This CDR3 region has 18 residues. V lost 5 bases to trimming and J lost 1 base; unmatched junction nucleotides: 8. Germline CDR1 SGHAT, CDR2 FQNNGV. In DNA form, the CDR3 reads TGTGCCAGCAGCACCTTGGACAGGGGGAAATCTGGGGCCAACGTCCTGACTTTC. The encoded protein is CASSTLDRGKSGANVLTF.

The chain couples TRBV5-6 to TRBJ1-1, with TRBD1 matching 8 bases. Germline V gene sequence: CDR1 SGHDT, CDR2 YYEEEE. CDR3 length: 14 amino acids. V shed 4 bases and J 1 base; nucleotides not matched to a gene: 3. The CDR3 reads CASSRTGRNTEAFF. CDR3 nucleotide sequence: TGTGCCAGCAGCAGGACAGGGAGGAACACTGAAGCTTTCTTT. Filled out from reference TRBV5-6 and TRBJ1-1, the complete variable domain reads DAGVTQSPTHLIKTRGQQVTLRCSPKSGHDTVSWYQQALGQGPQFIFQYYEEEERQRGNFPDRFSGHQFPNYSSELNVNALLLGDSALYLCASSRTGRNTEAFFGQGTRLTVV.

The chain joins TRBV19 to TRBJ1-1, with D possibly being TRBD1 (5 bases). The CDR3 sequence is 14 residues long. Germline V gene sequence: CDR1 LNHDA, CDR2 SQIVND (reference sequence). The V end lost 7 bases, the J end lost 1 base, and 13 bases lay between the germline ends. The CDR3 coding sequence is TGTGCCAGTAACCAGGGTTTGGGGAACACTGAAGCTTTCTTT. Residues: CASNQGLGNTEAFF.

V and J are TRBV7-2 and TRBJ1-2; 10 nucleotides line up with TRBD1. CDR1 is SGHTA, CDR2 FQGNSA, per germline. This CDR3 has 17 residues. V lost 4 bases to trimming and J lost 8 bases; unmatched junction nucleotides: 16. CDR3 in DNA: TGTGCCAGCAGCTCGGCCTGGGGACAGGGGAAAGGAGGAGGCTACACCTTC. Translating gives CASSSAWGQGKGGGYTF.

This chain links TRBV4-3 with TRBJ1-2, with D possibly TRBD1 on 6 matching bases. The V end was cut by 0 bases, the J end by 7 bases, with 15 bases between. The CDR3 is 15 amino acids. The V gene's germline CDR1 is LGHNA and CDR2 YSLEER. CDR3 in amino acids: CASSQDAGARGGYTF. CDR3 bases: TGCGCCAGCAGCCAAGATGCAGGGGCGCGGGGTGGCTACACCTTC.

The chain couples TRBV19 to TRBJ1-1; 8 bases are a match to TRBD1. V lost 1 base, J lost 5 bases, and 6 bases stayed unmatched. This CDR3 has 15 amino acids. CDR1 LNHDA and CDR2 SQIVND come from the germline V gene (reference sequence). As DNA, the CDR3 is TGTGCCAGTAGTATAGCTGGACAGGGAAATACTGAAGCTTTCTTT. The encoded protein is CASSIAGQGNTEAFF.

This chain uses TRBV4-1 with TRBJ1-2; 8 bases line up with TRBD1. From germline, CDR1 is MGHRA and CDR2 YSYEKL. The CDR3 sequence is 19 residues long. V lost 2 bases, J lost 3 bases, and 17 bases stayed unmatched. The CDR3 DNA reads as TGCGCCAGCAGCCAACCCCGGGGAGGCAGGGGGCCTGCCTACTATGGCTACACCTTC. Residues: CASSQPRGGRGPAYYGYTF.

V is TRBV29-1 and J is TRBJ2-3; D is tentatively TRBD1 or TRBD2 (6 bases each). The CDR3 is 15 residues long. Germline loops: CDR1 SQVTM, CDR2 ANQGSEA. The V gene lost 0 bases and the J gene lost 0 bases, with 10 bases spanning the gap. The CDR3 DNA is TGCAGCGTTGAAGAGGGGGGCCCGAGCACAGATACGCAGTATTTT. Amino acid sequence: CSVEEGGPSTDTQYF.